The next 17 T cell receptor beta chains were all read from a single sample in a study of shared clonotypes between healthy human individuals. CD8 cells classed as naive were CD45RO-negative and positively selected for CCR7, excluding terminally differentiated effector memory CD45RA+ cells. Repertoires were generated with immunoSEQ multiplex PCR, while TCRdb's copy carries only in-frame clones and drops some. The sample has around 700,000 clones, 92% seen once. Sequencing was carried out using naive CD8+ T cells sorted from blood. The source is a man under 40 in good health.

CDR3 in amino acids: CASSQGTGGGNQPQHF. CDR3 in DNA: TGTGCCAGCAGCCAAGGCACAGGGGGAGGCAATCAGCCCCAGCATTTT. The chain carries TRBV4-2 and TRBJ1-5, with TRBD1 matching 8 bases. The CDR3 spans 16 residues. Trimming removed 1 base from V and 2 bases from J; junction bases left unmatched: 4. CDR1 and CDR2 from the germline V gene are LGHNA and YNFKEQ.

The genes are TRBV18 and TRBJ2-3; 11 nucleotides align to TRBD2. Trimming took 3 bases from V and 6 from J; bases not matched to a gene: 8. Germline V gene lookup returns CDR1 KGHSH and CDR2 LQKENI. CDR3 length equals 16 residues. The CDR3 spells CASSPRLAGTSDTQYF. CDR3 sequence (DNA): TGTGCCAGCTCACCGAGACTAGCGGGAACATCGGATACGCAGTATTTT.

This clone has only one observation. V is TRBV6-1 and J is TRBJ2-1; TRBD2 aligns across 8 bases. Germline CDR1 reads MNHNS; CDR2 reads SASEGT. The CDR3 totals 21 residues. The V gene end was trimmed by 1 base and the J gene end by 5 bases; junction bases not matched to a gene: 22. The CDR3 protein is CASSEGGVTYDIAGFHNEQFF. The CDR3 bases are TGTGCCAGCAGTGAAGGTGGGGTCACCTATGATATAGCGGGATTCCACAATGAGCAGTTCTTC.

The rearrangement uses TRBV18 and TRBJ2-2; TRBD2 aligns across 8 bases. The CDR3 sequence is 14 residues long. J lost 6 bases, V lost 3 bases, and 3 bases had no gene match. CDR1 and CDR2 (germline): KGHSH, LQKENI. The CDR3 spells CASSPSGSPGELFF. In DNA form, the CDR3 reads TGTGCCAGCTCACCGAGCGGGAGTCCCGGGGAGCTGTTTTTT.

The J gene is TRBJ2-7, the V gene TRBV14; D remains ambiguous. V was trimmed by 3 bases and J by 2 bases, leaving 11 bases between them. The CDR3 has 14 amino acids. CDR1 SGHDN and CDR2 FVKESK come from the germline V gene. As DNA, the CDR3 is TGTGCCAGCAGCCACTTGATCCGGCCCTACGAGCAGTACTTC. It yields the protein CASSHLIRPYEQYF.

The CDR3 spells CASTGQSSYEQYF. DNA for the CDR3: TGTGCCAGCACCGGGCAGAGCTCCTACGAGCAGTACTTC. This chain uses TRBV2 with TRBJ2-7, with D uncertain. This CDR3 contains 13 residues. Trimming shortened V by 7 bases and J by 0 bases, and 10 bases separated the two germline ends. Germline V gene lookup returns CDR1 SNHLY and CDR2 FYNNEI.

This clone was seen just once. The gene calls are TRBV9 and TRBJ2-2, with D possibly TRBD2 on 7 matching bases. Germline CDR1 SGDLS, CDR2 YYNGEE. Trimming stripped 0 bases from V and 6 bases from J, with 12 bases between. CDR3 size: 15 residues. In nucleotides, the CDR3 is TGTGCCAGCAGCGTAGGTCGGGGGGCGGCCGGGGAGCTGTTTTTT. Amino acid sequence: CASSVGRGAAGELFF.

V is TRBV7-9 and J is TRBJ1-1; perhaps TRBD1 as D (5 bases). V was trimmed by 3 bases and J by 5 bases, leaving 13 bases between them. CDR3 length: 14 residues. CDR1 is SEHNR, CDR2 FQNEAQ, per germline (reference sequence). The CDR3 loop reads CASSFIGAQTEAFF. The CDR3 DNA reads as TGTGCCAGCAGCTTCATAGGGGCGCAAACTGAAGCTTTCTTT.

The chain joins TRBV7-9 to TRBJ1-5; D gene uncertain. This CDR3 spans 13 amino acids. Germline CDR1 SEHNR, CDR2 FQNEAQ (reference sequence). The ends were cut back, 3 bases at V and 3 bases at J, with 6 bases in the middle. CDR3 DNA: TGTGCCAGCAGCTTCAGGAACAATCAGCCCCAGCATTTT. Translating it yields CASSFRNNQPQHF.

J is TRBJ1-2 and V is TRBV7-9, with a possible D match to TRBD1 (6 bases). Trimming took off 5 bases at V and 4 bases at J, with 14 bases between the two ends. CDR3 size: 14 residues. The germline V gene encodes CDR1 SEHNR and CDR2 FQNEAQ (reference sequence). The CDR3 DNA sequence: TGTGCCAGCAGCCCCTCGACAGGACTCTATGGCTACACCTTC. Translation gives CASSPSTGLYGYTF.

The V gene is TRBV29-1, the J gene TRBJ2-3; 11 nucleotides line up with TRBD2. The germline gives CDR1 SQVTM, CDR2 ANQGSEA. This CDR3 has 16 amino acids. With 3 bases clipped from V and 4 bases from J, the junction kept 9 bases outside the gene matches. Written as DNA, the CDR3 is TGCAGCGTTGACCCCACGACTAGCGGGAAGGCAGATACGCAGTATTTT. This codes for CSVDPTTSGKADTQYF.

The CDR3 coding sequence is TGTGCCAGCAGGGGGCTAACCGGATACGAGCAGTACTTC. It yields the protein CASRGLTGYEQYF. The chain is built from TRBV2 and TRBJ2-7, with a tentative D call TRBD1 (5 bases). CDR3 length: 13 residues. Germline CDR1 and CDR2: SNHLY and FYNNEI. The ends were cut back, 6 bases at V and 4 bases at J, with 13 bases in the middle. The full variable domain, in which reference TRBV2 and TRBJ2-7 provide the parts outside the CDR3, is EPEVTQTPSHQVTQMGQEVILRCVPISNHLYFYWYRQILGQKVEFLVSFYNNEISEKSEIFDDQFSVERPDGSNFTLKIRSTKLEDSAMYFCASRGLTGYEQYFGPGTRLTVT.

This clone has just one count. The chain links TRBV11-2 to TRBJ2-5; TRBD2 is a possible D gene (6 bases). The CDR3 has 17 residues. Trimming removed 1 base from V and 0 bases from J, with 15 bases in between. The germline CDR1 and CDR2 sequences are SGHAT and FQNNGV. CDR3 sequence reads: CASSLVRLETYQETQYF. CDR3 nucleotides: TGTGCCAGCAGCTTAGTGAGACTAGAGACATACCAAGAGACCCAGTACTTC.

The sample holds a few counts of this clone. The chain combines TRBV4-1 with TRBJ2-1; no firm D call. This CDR3 has 12 residues. Germline CDR1 MGHRA, CDR2 YSYEKL. V was trimmed by 2 bases and J by 5 bases, leaving 4 bases between them. CDR3 nucleotide sequence: TGCGCCAGCAGCCAATATGACAATGAGCAGTTCTTC. Protein product: CASSQYDNEQFF.

A single count supports this clone. The chain carries TRBV29-1 and TRBJ2-1; D tentatively fits TRBD1 or TRBD2 (5 bases each). From germline, CDR1 is SQVTM and CDR2 ANQGSEA. This CDR3 contains 14 residues. V gave up 4 bases and J gave up 8 bases, with 18 bases separating them. The CDR3 coding sequence is TGCAGCGTTGTGGGACGTATGCGGTTCGATGAGCAGTTCTTC. Protein product: CSVVGRMRFDEQFF.

This clone was counted a single time. The chain has TRBV6-5 and TRBJ2-5; TRBD2 is a possible D gene (5 bases). Between the trimmed V and J ends, which lost 6 bases and 0 bases, there was a span of 5 bases. The CDR3 sequence is 12 residues long. Germline assignment: CDR1 MNHEY and CDR2 SVGAGI. In nucleotides, the CDR3 is TGTGCCAGCAGGGACTACCAAGAGACCCAGTACTTC. Translated, it gives CASRDYQETQYF.

V gene TRBV5-4 combines with J gene TRBJ2-7; D possibly corresponds to TRBD2 (6 bases). The V end lost 4 bases, the J end lost 3 bases, and 17 bases lay between the germline ends. The CDR3 contains 15 residues. Germline CDR1 SGHNT, CDR2 YYREEE (reference sequence). The CDR3 nucleotides are TGTGCCAGCAGCACCGGACTATCAGCATTCTACGAGCAGTACTTC. The encoded protein is CASSTGLSAFYEQYF.